This passage covers 13 T cell receptor beta chains from one sample sequenced in a study of T-cell reconstitution after alpha-beta-depleted transplantation in children. TCRbeta library preparation incorporated unique molecular identifiers. TCRdb used MiXCR to reprocess the PCR reads, holding one entry per CDR3 protein. The top ten clones hold about 20% of a sample with roughly 300,000 distinct CDR3 sequences, roughly 11% of them seen once. Sequences were derived from peripheral blood, sampled 180 days after TCRalphabeta/CD19-depleted stem cell transplant. These receptors were collected from a male patient under 10 years old who had a stem cell transplant for chronic granulomatous disease, so the T cells may come from the graft donor.

This clonotype showed up many times. The chain couples TRBV5-4 to TRBJ2-2; weak D call: TRBD2 (6 bases). Trimming pared 3 bases from V and 2 bases from J, leaving 8 bases between. The V gene's germline CDR1 is SGHNT and CDR2 YYREEE (reference sequence). The CDR3 covers 14 residues. The DNA of the CDR3 is TGTGCCAGCAGCTCGGGGGACAACACCGGGGAGCTGTTTTTT. Residues: CASSSGDNTGELFF.

This clonotype was seen repeatedly, ten times or more. This CDR3 is CASSPMGQPRDNEQFF. As DNA, the CDR3 is TGCGCCAGCAGCCCCATGGGACAGCCCCGTGACAATGAGCAGTTCTTC. The chain employs TRBV4-3 and TRBJ2-1, with TRBD1 identical over 7 bases. The germline V gene encodes CDR1 LGHNA and CDR2 YSLEER. CDR3 size: 16 residues. V dropped 4 bases and J dropped 5; count of bases not matched to a gene: 11.

This clonotype showed up many times. The chain is built from TRBV20-1 and TRBJ1-5; TRBD1 is a possible D gene (6 bases). The CDR3 extends over 14 amino acids. V lost 3 bases, J lost 7 bases, and 16 bases lay in between. Germline V CDR1 and CDR2: DFQATT, SNEGSKA (reference sequence). In DNA, the CDR3 is TGCAGTGCTAGTAACTCGCAGGGGAGGCAGCCCCAGCATTTT. Translation: CSASNSQGRQPQHF.

This clonotype was observed many times. The J gene is TRBJ2-5, the V gene TRBV3-1; D possibly corresponds to TRBD2 (6 bases). V dropped 6 bases and J dropped 2 bases, with 13 bases sitting between them. The CDR3 sequence is 14 residues long. Germline V lookup: CDR1 LGHDT, CDR2 YNNKEL (reference sequence). This CDR3 is CASRPPGGQETQYF. The CDR3 DNA is TGTGCCAGCAGACCCCCCGGGGGACAAGAGACCCAGTACTTC.

This clonotype was counted many times. The chain has TRBV10-3 and TRBJ2-2; D perhaps matches TRBD2 (6 bases). Between the trimmed V and J ends, which lost 2 bases and 7 bases, there was a span of 23 bases. CDR1 and CDR2 (germline): ENHRY, SYGVKD. The CDR3 is made up of 18 amino acids. This CDR3 reads CAISEPGTAREVDGELFF. DNA for the CDR3: TGTGCCATCAGTGAGCCGGGCACCGCGCGGGAAGTCGACGGGGAGCTGTTTTTT.

A few counts support this clonotype. This rearrangement joins TRBV12-5 to TRBJ1-1, with D hard to call. Per germline, CDR1 LGHNT and CDR2 FRNRAP. The CDR3 is 19 amino acids. Trimming took off 0 bases at V and 4 bases at J, with 24 bases between the two ends. The DNA of the CDR3 is TGTGCTAGTGGTTTGGTACTGGGGTATCTGGCTTCGGGTGGCACTGAAGCTTTCTTT. Protein sequence: CASGLVLGYLASGGTEAFF.

This clonotype was seen at least ten times. The gene calls are TRBV13 and TRBJ2-3; the D gene is possibly TRBD2 (5 bases). V gave up 10 bases and J gave up 6 bases, with 14 bases separating them. CDR3 length: 12 residues. CDR1 is PRHDT, CDR2 FYEKMQ, per germline (reference sequence). The CDR3 protein is CATRTGRDTQYF. Here the CDR3 DNA reads TGTGCCACAAGGACTGGAAGGGATACGCAGTATTTT.

Notes on this clonotype: Being one base from a much bigger clone, this may be a read error. This chain uses TRBV7-6 with TRBJ2-2; tentatively, D is TRBD1 (5 bases). Germline V gene sequence: CDR1 SGHVS, CDR2 FNYEAQ. The CDR3 spans 15 residues. DNA for the CDR3: TGTGACAGCAGCTTAGCAGGGTTGGTGACCGGGGAGCTGTTTTTT. Protein: CDSSLAGLVTGELFF.

This clonotype was counted ten times or more. V is TRBV7-8 and J is TRBJ1-2, with unresolved D. Trimming cost V 5 bases and J 0 bases, with 13 bases left between them. The CDR3 is made up of 15 amino acids. Germline V gene sequence: CDR1 SGHVS, CDR2 FQNEAQ. CDR3 sequence reads: CASSKRVKANYGYTF. DNA of the CDR3: TGTGCCAGCAGCAAGAGGGTCAAAGCTAACTATGGCTACACCTTC.

This clonotype was detected ten times or more. The chain uses TRBV9 and TRBJ2-5; maybe TRBD1 (5 bases). The CDR3 is made up of 14 amino acids. Germline CDR1 is SGDLS and CDR2 is YYNGEE. Trimming left V 3 bases short and J 5 bases short, with 14 bases between. DNA of the CDR3: TGTGCCAGCAGCGCCGTCAGGGAACATGAGACCCAGTACTTC. This codes for CASSAVREHETQYF.

In its sample, this clonotype was seen many times. The rearrangement links TRBV7-3 to TRBJ2-1, with 8 bases lining up with TRBD2. The CDR3 is 14 residues long. The V gene end was trimmed by 5 bases and the J gene end by 3 bases; junction bases not matched to a gene: 3. The V gene's germline CDR1 is SGHTA and CDR2 FQGTGA. The CDR3: CASSRGLGYNEQFF. DNA of the CDR3: TGTGCCAGCAGCCGGGGACTAGGCTACAATGAGCAGTTCTTC.

There are many counts of this clonotype. The rearrangement links TRBV12-3 or TRBV12-4 to TRBJ1-5, with 10 bases aligning to TRBD1. This CDR3 is 15 amino acids long. Trimming removed 6 bases from V and 7 bases from J; junction bases left unmatched: 9. CDR3 nucleotides: TGTGCCAGCAGCTCCGGGACAGGGGCACACCAGCCCCAGCATTTT. It translates to CASSSGTGAHQPQHF.

This clonotype was recorded at least ten times. The chain employs TRBV12-3 or TRBV12-4 and TRBJ2-2, with TRBD2 as a possible D gene (5 bases). V lost 5 bases and J 1 base, leaving 8 bases between the germline ends. This CDR3 is built from 14 residues. The CDR3 DNA is TGTGCCAGCAGTGCCGGGATGAACACCGGGGAGCTGTTTTTT. Translating gives CASSAGMNTGELFF.